Listed below are T cell receptor beta chains from one sample, sequenced in a study of T cell changes during pregnancy in multiple sclerosis. The repertoire was sequenced with immunoSEQ multiplex PCR; TCRdb's copy has only in-frame clones and lacks some. The table lists tens of thousands of clones, approximately 90% of them singletons. The sequencing here drew on CD4+ T cells from peripheral blood mononuclear cells, taken in the first trimester of pregnancy. The source of these receptors is a female donor with multiple sclerosis, enrolled in a pregnancy study. Each CDR3 is given with its conserved first and last residue. The D gene is left open where the match is weak. Part of the rows lack a size; the others show once, few, many or a class for expanded clones.

J gene,V gene,clone size,D gene,CDR3 DNA,CDR3 protein
TRBJ2-7,TRBV10-3,NA,NA,TGTGCCATCAGTGAGTCGATGAGCGGGCCTGACGAGCAGTACTTC,CAISESMSGPDEQYF
TRBJ2-7,TRBV28,once,TRBD2,TGTGCCAGCAGTTCCCCGCCGACTAGCGCCTACGAGCAGTACTTC,CASSSPPTSAYEQYF
TRBJ2-1,TRBV12-1,NA,NA,TGTGCCAGCAGCCCCGGTATTGGGACTAGTCGGGAGCAGTTCTTC,CASSPGIGTSREQFF
TRBJ1-2,TRBV7-9,NA,NA,TGTGCCAGCAGCTTGTCCGGGAGTAACTATGGCTACACCTTC,CASSLSGSNYGYTF
TRBJ2-3,TRBV6-6,NA,TRBD2,TGTGCCAGCAGTTATGGAGTAGCGGGGGCCACCGGTACGCAGTATTTT,CASSYGVAGATGTQYF
TRBJ1-4,TRBV14,NA,TRBD1,TGTGCCAGCAGCCAAGTTGGACAGGGTAATGAAAAACTGTTTTTT,CASSQVGQGNEKLFF
TRBJ2-3,TRBV7-2,NA,NA,TGTGCCAGCATCGATCCCCGTCTAGCGAGACGGCCAGATACGCAGTATTTT,CASIDPRLARRPDTQYF
TRBJ2-3,TRBV7-8,once,TRBD2,TGTGCCAGCAGCTCGGGACTAGCAAGCACAGATACGCAGTATTTT,CASSSGLASTDTQYF
TRBJ2-7,TRBV27,few,TRBD2,TGTGCCGCGGGAGGCTTGGGGGAGCAGTACTTC,CAAGGLGEQYF
TRBJ2-1,TRBV27,NA,NA,TGTGCCAGCAGTTTATCCCAATCCTACAATGAGCAGTTCTTC,CASSLSQSYNEQFF